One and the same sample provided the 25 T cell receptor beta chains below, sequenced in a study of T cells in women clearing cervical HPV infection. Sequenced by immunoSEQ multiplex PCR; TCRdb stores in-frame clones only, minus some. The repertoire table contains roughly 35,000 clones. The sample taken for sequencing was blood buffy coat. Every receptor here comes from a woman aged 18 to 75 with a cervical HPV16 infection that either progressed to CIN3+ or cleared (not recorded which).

CDR3 sequence: CASGKTGGSSYEQYF. CDR3 bases read: TGTGCCAGCGGAAAGACAGGGGGTTCCTCCTACGAG. The V gene is TRBV12-3 or TRBV12-4, the J gene TRBJ2-7, with TRBD1 identical over 9 bases. The CDR3 end lies 3 residues beyond the end of the read and is filled in from the germline J gene. After removal of 8 bases from V and 0 bases from J, the junction contained 8 bases not matched to a gene. The CDR3 length is 15 residues.

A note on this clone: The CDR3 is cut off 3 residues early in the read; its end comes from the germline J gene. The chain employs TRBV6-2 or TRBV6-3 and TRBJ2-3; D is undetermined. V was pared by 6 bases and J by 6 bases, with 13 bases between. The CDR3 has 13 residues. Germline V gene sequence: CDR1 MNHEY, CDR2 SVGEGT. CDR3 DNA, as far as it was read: TGTGCCAGCAGCCCCCTTAGTCCGGATACG. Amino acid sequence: CASSPLSPDT. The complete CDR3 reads CASSPLSPDTQYF.

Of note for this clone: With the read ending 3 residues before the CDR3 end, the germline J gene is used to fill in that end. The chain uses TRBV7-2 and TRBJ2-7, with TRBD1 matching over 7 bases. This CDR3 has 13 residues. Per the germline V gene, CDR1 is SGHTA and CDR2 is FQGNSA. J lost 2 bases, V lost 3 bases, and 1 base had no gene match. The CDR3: CASSFQGAYEQYF. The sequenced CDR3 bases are TGTGCCAGCAGCTTTCAGGGGGCCTACGAG.

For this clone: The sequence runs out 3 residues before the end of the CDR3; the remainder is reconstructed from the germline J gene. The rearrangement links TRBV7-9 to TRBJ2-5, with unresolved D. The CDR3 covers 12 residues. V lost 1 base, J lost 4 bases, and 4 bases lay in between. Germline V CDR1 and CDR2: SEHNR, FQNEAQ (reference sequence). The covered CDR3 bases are TGTGCCAGCAGCTTAGACGGAGAGACC. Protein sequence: CASSLDGET. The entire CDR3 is CASSLDGETQYF.

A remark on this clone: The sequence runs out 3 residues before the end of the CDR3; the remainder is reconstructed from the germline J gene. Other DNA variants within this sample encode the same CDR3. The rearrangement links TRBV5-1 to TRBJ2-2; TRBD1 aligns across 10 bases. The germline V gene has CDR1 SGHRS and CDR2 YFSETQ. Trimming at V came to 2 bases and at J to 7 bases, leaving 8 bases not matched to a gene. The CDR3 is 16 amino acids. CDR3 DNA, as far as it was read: TGCGCCAGCAGCTTCCCCGGACAGGGGGGGATCGGGGAG. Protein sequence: CASSFPGQGGIGE. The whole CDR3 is CASSFPGQGGIGELFF.

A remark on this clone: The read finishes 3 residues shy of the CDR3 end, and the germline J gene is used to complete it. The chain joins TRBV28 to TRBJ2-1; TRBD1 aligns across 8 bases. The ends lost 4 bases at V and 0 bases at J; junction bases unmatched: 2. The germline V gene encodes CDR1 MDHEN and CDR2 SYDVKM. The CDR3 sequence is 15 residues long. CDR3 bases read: TGTGCCAGCAGTTCAGGGGGCCCCTCCTACAATGAG. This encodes CASSSGGPSYNE. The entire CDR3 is CASSSGGPSYNEQFF.

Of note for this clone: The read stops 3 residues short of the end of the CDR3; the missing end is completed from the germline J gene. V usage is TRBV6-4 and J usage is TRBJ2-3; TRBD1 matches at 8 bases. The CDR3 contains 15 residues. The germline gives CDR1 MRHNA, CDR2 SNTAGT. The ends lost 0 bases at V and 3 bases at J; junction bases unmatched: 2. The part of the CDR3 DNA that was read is TGTGCCAGCAGTGACTCGGGACAGGTTACAGATACG. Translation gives CASSDSGQVTDT. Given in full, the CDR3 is CASSDSGQVTDTQYF.

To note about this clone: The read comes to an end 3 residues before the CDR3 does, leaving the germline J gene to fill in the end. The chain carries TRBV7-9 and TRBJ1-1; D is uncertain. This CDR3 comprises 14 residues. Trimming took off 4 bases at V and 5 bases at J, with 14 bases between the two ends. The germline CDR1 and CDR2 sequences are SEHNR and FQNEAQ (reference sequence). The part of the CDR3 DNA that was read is TGTGCCAGCAGCTCCGTCCGACTGGGTACTGAA. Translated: CASSSVRLGTE. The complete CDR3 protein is CASSSVRLGTEAFF.

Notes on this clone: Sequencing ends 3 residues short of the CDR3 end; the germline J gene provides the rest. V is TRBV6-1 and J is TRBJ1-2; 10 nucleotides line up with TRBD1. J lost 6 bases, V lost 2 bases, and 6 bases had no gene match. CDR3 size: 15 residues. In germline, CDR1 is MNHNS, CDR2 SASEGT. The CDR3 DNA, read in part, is TGTGCCAGCAGTGAACCGACAGGGGGCTATCATGGC. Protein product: CASSEPTGGYHG. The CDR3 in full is CASSEPTGGYHGYTF.

CDR3 sequence: CASSPLGGMNTEAFF. The DNA read from the CDR3 is TGTGCCAGCAGCCCCCTAGGGGGTATGAACACTGAA. The chain carries TRBV7-3 and TRBJ1-1; D might be TRBD1 (6 bases). The read is 3 residues too short to cover the CDR3 end, so that end is filled in from the germline J gene. CDR3 length: 15 amino acids. CDR1 is SGHTA and CDR2 is FQGTGA in the germline V gene. Trimming took off 5 bases at V and 0 bases at J, with 13 bases between the two ends.

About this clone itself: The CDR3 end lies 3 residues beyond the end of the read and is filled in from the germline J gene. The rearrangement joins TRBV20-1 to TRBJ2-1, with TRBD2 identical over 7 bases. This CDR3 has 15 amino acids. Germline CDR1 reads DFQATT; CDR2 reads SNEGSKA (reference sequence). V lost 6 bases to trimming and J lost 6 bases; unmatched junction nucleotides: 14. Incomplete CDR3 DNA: TGCAGTGCCGGGGAGGGCTTAATGAGTCTCAATGAG. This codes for CSAGEGLMSLNE. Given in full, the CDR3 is CSAGEGLMSLNEQFF.

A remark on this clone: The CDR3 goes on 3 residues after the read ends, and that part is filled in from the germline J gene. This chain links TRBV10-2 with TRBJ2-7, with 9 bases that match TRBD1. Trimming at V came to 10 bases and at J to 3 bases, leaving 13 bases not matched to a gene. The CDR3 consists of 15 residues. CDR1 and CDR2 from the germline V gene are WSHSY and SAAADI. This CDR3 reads CATQLTGTGNYEQYF. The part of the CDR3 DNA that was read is TGCGCCACGCAACTTACCGGGACAGGGAACTACGAG.

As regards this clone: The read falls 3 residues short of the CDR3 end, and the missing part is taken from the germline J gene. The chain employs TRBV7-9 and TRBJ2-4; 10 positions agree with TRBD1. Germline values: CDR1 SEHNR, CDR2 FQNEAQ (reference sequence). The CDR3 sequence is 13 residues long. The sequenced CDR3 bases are TGTGCCAGCAGCTTGACAGGGGGCCAAGGT. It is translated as CASSLTGGQG. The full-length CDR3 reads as CASSLTGGQGQYF.

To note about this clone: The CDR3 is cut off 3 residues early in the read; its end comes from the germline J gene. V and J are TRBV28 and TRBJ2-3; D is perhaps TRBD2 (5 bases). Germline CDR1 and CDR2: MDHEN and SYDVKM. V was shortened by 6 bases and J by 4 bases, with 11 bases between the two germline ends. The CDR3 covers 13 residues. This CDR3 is CASRTVRADTQYF. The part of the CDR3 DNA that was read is TGTGCCAGCAGAACTGTGAGGGCAGATACG.

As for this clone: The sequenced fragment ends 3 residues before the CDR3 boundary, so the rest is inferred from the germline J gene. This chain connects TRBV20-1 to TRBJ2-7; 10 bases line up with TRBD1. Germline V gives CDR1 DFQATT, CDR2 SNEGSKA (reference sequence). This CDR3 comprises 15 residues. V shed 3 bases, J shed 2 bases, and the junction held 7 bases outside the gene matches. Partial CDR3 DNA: TGCAGTGCTAGGGGCGGACAGGGGGTGACCTACGAG. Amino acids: CSARGGQGVTYE. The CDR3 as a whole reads CSARGGQGVTYEQYF.

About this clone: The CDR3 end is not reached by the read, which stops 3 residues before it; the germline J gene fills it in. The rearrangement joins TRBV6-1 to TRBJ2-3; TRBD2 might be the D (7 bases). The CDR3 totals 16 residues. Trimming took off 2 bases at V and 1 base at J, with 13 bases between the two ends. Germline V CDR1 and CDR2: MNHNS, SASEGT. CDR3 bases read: TGTGCCAGCAGTGAAATTGGGGGGGCTCGCACAGATACG. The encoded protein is CASSEIGGARTDT. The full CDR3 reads CASSEIGGARTDTQYF.

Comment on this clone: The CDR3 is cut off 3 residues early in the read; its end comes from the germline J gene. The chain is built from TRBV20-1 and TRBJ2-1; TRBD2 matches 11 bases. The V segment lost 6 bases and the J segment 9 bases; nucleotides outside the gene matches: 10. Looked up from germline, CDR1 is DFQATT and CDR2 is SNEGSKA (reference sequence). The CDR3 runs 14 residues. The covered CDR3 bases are TGCAGTGCCATCACTAGCGGGAGTTATGGTGAG. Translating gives CSAITSGSYGE. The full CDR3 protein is CSAITSGSYGEQFF.

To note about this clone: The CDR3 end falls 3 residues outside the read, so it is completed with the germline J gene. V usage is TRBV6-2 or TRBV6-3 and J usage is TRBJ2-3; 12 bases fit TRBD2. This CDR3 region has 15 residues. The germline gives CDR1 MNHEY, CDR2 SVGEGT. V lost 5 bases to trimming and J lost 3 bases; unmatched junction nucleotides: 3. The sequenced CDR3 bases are TGTGCCAGCAGTGTACTAGCGGGGGGAACAGATACG. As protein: CASSVLAGGTDT. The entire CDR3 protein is CASSVLAGGTDTQYF.

The CDR3 bases that were read are TGCAGTGCTAGACGCGCCGGGACAAGAATCCAAGAGACC. It is translated as CSARRAGTRIQET. The complete CDR3 sequence is CSARRAGTRIQETQYF. This chain connects TRBV20-1 to TRBJ2-5; a weak D match, TRBD1 (6 bases). The CDR3 end lies 3 residues beyond the end of the read and is filled in from the germline J gene. CDR1 and CDR2 from the germline V gene are DFQATT and SNEGSKA (reference sequence). V lost 2 bases and J lost 1, with 17 bases in between. This CDR3 spans 16 amino acids.

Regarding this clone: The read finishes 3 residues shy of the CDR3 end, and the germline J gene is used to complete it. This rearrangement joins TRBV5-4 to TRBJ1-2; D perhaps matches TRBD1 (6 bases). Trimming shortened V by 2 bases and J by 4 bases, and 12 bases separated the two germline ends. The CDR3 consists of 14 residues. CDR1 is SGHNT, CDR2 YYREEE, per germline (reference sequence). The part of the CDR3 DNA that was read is TGTGCCAGCAGCTTAGGTGACAGGATCTATGGC. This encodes CASSLGDRIYG. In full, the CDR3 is CASSLGDRIYGYTF.

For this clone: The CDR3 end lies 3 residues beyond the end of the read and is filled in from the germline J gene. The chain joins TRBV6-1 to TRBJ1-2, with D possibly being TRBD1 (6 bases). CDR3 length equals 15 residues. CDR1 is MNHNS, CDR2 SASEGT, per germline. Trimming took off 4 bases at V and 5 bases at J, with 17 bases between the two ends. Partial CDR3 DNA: TGTGCCAGCAGTGCTACGACAGGAGGGGTATATGGC. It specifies CASSATTGGVYG. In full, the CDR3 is CASSATTGGVYGYTF.

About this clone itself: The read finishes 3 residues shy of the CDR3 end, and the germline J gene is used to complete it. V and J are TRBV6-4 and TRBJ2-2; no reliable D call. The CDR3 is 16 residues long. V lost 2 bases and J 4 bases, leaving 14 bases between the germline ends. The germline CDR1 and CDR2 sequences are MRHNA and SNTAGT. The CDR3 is CASSDTLQASTGELFF. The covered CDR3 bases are TGTGCCAGCAGTGACACTCTTCAAGCTAGCACCGGGGAG.

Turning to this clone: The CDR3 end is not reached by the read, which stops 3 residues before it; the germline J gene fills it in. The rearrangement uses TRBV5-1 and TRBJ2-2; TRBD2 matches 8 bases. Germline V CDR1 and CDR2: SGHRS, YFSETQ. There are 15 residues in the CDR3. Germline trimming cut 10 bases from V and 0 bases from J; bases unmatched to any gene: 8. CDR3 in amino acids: CAYPGGQSNTGELFF. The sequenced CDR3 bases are TGCGCCTATCCGGGGGGGCAGTCGAACACCGGGGAG.

The CDR3 sequence: CASSLGAGDGYTF. CDR3 DNA, as far as it was read: TGTGCCAGCAGCTTAGGGGCAGGGGATGGC. The V and J genes are TRBV11-2 and TRBJ1-2, with TRBD1 as a possible D gene (6 bases). The read ends 3 residues before the CDR3 terminus; that terminus is restored from the germline J gene. CDR3 length: 13 residues. V was clipped by 1 base and J by 6 bases, with 9 bases between them. Germline loops: CDR1 SGHAT, CDR2 FQNNGV.

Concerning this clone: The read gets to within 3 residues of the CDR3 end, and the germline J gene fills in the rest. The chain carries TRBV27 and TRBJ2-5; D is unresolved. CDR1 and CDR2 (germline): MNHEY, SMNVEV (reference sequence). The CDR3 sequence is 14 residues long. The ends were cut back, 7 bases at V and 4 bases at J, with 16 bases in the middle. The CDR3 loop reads CASKHRSATETQYF. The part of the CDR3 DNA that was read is TGTGCCAGCAAACATAGAAGCGCCACAGAGACC.